The 8 T cell receptor beta chains presented below share a single source sample, sequenced in a study of tumor-infiltrating lymphocytes in oesophageal squamous cell carcinoma. TCRdb reprocessed the PCR reads with MiXCR, giving one entry per CDR3 protein. The table shows 12,000 or so distinct CDR3 sequences, with about 60% occurring only once. What was sequenced was esophageal tumor tissue. The source of these receptors is a female donor with esophageal squamous cell carcinoma.

This clonotype has a handful of counts. This chain uses TRBV7-2 with TRBJ1-5; D unresolved. The CDR3 extends over 14 amino acids. Germline assignment: CDR1 SGHTA and CDR2 FQGNSA. Trimming stripped 1 base from V and 2 bases from J, with 6 bases between. The CDR3 DNA reads TGTGCCAGCAGCTTAGTGTGGGGCAATCAGCCCCAGCATTTT. Amino acid sequence: CASSLVWGNQPQHF.

The chain combines TRBV20-1 with TRBJ2-7; TRBD2 agrees at 8 bases. J lost 1 base, V lost 3 bases, and 14 bases had no gene match. This CDR3 region has 17 residues. Per germline, CDR1 DFQATT and CDR2 SNEGSKA (reference sequence). Here the CDR3 reads CSARGNSGRVPSYEQYF. DNA of the CDR3: TGCAGTGCTAGGGGTAACAGCGGGAGAGTACCGTCCTACGAGCAGTACTTC.

V is TRBV11-3 and J is TRBJ2-6; perhaps TRBD1 as D (6 bases). The J call could be wrong; TRBJ2-5 is a better fit for the DNA end. Germline CDR1 reads SGHNT; CDR2 reads YENEEA. The CDR3 runs 14 residues. CDR3 sequence reads: CASSPAGVGETQYF. The CDR3, as DNA: TGTGCCAGCAGCCCAGCAGGGGTGGGAGAGACCCAGTACTTC.

This clonotype was counted a single time. The genes are TRBV7-3 and TRBJ2-1; tentatively, D is TRBD2 (5 bases). Between the trimmed V and J ends, which lost 5 bases and 4 bases, there was a span of 12 bases. Germline V gene sequence: CDR1 SGHTA, CDR2 FQGTGA. The CDR3 extends over 14 amino acids. CDR3 region: CASSPDRTYNEQFF. For the CDR3, the DNA is TGTGCCAGCAGCCCCGATCGGACTTACAATGAGCAGTTCTTC. Full variable domain (remainder filled in from reference TRBV7-3 and TRBJ2-1): GAGVSQTPSNKVTEKGKYVELRCDPISGHTALYWYRQSLGQGPEFLIYFQGTGAADDSGLPNDRFFAVRPEGSVSTLKIQRTERGDSAVYLCASSPDRTYNEQFFGPGTRLTVL.

This clonotype is deemed medium-sized. The genes are TRBV4-1 and TRBJ2-7; 7 bases are a match to TRBD1. The CDR3 runs to 15 residues. Germline values: CDR1 MGHRA, CDR2 YSYEKL. J gave up 3 bases and V 1 base, and 6 bases lay outside the gene matches. The CDR3 region has the DNA TGCGCCAGCAGCCAAGTCCAACAGGGGATCTACGAGCAGTACTTC. This gives the protein CASSQVQQGIYEQYF.

This chain connects TRBV7-6 to TRBJ2-3; TRBD1 matches at 7 bases. After removal of 1 base from V and 4 bases from J, the junction contained 8 bases not matched to a gene. This CDR3 is built from 16 residues. Germline CDR1 reads SGHVS; CDR2 reads FNYEAQ. CDR3 amino acids: CASSLGWDSSADTQYF. In DNA, the CDR3 is TGTGCCAGCAGCTTAGGTTGGGACAGCAGCGCAGATACGCAGTATTTT.

The CDR3 loop is CASIPERRKTYEQYF. The DNA for the CDR3 is TGTGCCAGCATCCCTGAGCGGCGGAAAACCTACGAGCAGTACTTC. The chain combines TRBV28 with TRBJ2-1, with D possibly matching TRBD2 (5 bases). Near its end, the DNA agrees better with TRBJ2-7, so the J call may be wrong. Germline assignment: CDR1 MDHEN and CDR2 SYDVKM. The length of the CDR3 is 15 residues.

The chain is built from TRBV7-8 and TRBJ2-7; D is ambiguous. V was trimmed by 1 base and J by 6 bases, leaving 10 bases between them. Germline-derived CDR1 and CDR2 are SGHVS and FQNEAQ. This CDR3 comprises 13 residues. The CDR3 sequence: CASSLERSGEQYF. CDR3 DNA: TGTGCCAGCAGCTTAGAAAGGTCGGGCGAGCAGTACTTC.